Below, 8 T cell receptor beta chains from the same sample are listed, as sequenced in a study of patients and donors after allogeneic stem cell transplantation. TCRdb re-called the RT-PCR reads with MiXCR, one entry per CDR3 protein. The repertoire holds about 960,000 distinct CDR3 sequences, with more than 15% as singletons. Sequencing used blood, either unsorted or a sorted T cell fraction (not recorded which). The origin of the receptors is a human donor who was either an allogeneic HSCT recipient or a stem cell or donor lymphocyte infusion donor (not recorded which). It is not recorded whose cells these are; they may come from a transplant donor.

This clonotype was counted a few times. This sequence joins TRBV20-1 and TRBJ2-1; D is unclear. CDR1 and CDR2 (germline): DFQATT, SNEGSKA (reference sequence). V was cut by 3 bases and J by 7 bases, with 7 bases left in between. The CDR3 consists of 11 residues. The DNA for the CDR3 is TGCAGTGCTAGCTCTGGGAATGAGCAGTTCTTC. It translates to CSASSGNEQFF.

The chain is built from TRBV10-3 and TRBJ1-1; 8 bases fit TRBD1. J lost 1 base, V lost 6 bases, and 7 bases had no gene match. CDR1 is ENHRY and CDR2 is SYGVKD in the germline V gene. The CDR3 is 15 residues long. The CDR3 region has the DNA TGTGCCATCAGCCGACAGGGGAGGGAGAACACTGAAGCTTTCTTT. Its translation: CAISRQGRENTEAFF.

In nucleotides, the CDR3 is TGTGCCAGCAGCCCCGCCCAGACAGGGAAAAAGGGGTCACCCCTCCACTTT. Encoded protein: CASSPAQTGKKGSPLHF. The genes are TRBV7-6 and TRBJ1-6; TRBD1 matches 7 bases. Germline V gene data show CDR1 as SGHVS and CDR2 as FNYEAQ. This CDR3 spans 17 amino acids. V was clipped by 5 bases and J by 10 bases; unmatched bases: 17. The full variable domain, its missing parts supplied by reference TRBV7-6 and TRBJ1-6, is GAGVSQSPRYKVTKRGQDVALRCDPISGHVSLYWYRQALGQGPEFLTYFNYEAQQDKSGLPNDRFSAERPEGSISTLTIQRTEQRDSAMYRCASSPAQTGKKGSPLHFGNGTRLTVT.

This clonotype was detected only a few times. The V and J genes are TRBV7-2 and TRBJ2-6, with TRBD1 matching over 10 bases. The germline CDR1 and CDR2 sequences are SGHTA and FQGNSA. CDR3 length: 17 amino acids. The J segment lost 4 bases and the V segment lost 5 bases, leaving 8 bases of the junction unmatched. The CDR3 sequence is CASSRRDRGSGANVLTF. The DNA for the CDR3 is TGTGCCAGCAGCCGCCGGGACAGGGGATCAGGGGCCAACGTCCTGACTTTC.

This clonotype was seen a few times. The V and J genes are TRBV12-3 or TRBV12-4 and TRBJ1-5, with TRBD1 matching 11 bases. CDR3 length: 18 amino acids. The V segment lost 6 bases and the J segment 1 base; nucleotides outside the gene matches: 11. The CDR3 sequence is CASRRITGTGGSNQPQHF. Written as DNA, the CDR3 is TGTGCCAGCAGGCGAATAACCGGGACAGGGGGGAGCAATCAGCCCCAGCATTTT.

This clonotype came up many times. The rearrangement uses TRBV12-3 or TRBV12-4 and TRBJ1-1; D may be TRBD1 (6 bases). V was shortened by 3 bases and J by 5 bases, with 13 bases between the two germline ends. The CDR3 length is 14 residues. In DNA, the CDR3 is TGTGCCAGCAGTTTCCAGGGGATCGGGACTGAAGCTTTCTTT. This encodes CASSFQGIGTEAFF.

V usage is TRBV29-1 and J usage is TRBJ1-1; D may be TRBD1 (6 bases). The germline V gene encodes CDR1 SQVTM and CDR2 ANQGSEA. The CDR3 is 13 amino acids. V lost 6 bases and J 1 base, leaving 12 bases between the germline ends. The CDR3 nucleotides are TGCAGCGTGAAACAGGGTGGGAACACTGAAGCTTTCTTT. Its translation: CSVKQGGNTEAFF.

The J gene is TRBJ2-1, the V gene TRBV6-1, with D perhaps assigned TRBD1 or TRBD2 (6 bases each). Deletions cut 5 bases from V and 5 bases from J, with 19 bases between. The germline V gene has CDR1 MNHNS and CDR2 SASEGT. CDR3 length equals 16 residues. The CDR3 DNA reads TGTGCCAGCAGTCCTCCCGGCGGGACACGGGACAATGAGCAGTTCTTC. This encodes CASSPPGGTRDNEQFF.